The 21 T cell receptor beta chains below all came from one sample that was sequenced in a study of shared clonotypes between healthy human individuals. This table comes from immunoSEQ multiplex PCR, and its TCRdb copy is limited to in-frame clones, with some not included. Of hundreds of thousands of clones in the sample, about 96% are singletons; the top ten hold roughly 0.1%. Terminally differentiated effector memory CD45RA+ cells were excluded by CCR7 positive selection of CD45RO-negative cells. Source material: naive CD8+ T cells sorted from blood. The source of these receptors is a woman younger than 45 in good health.

As DNA, the CDR3 is TGCGCCAGCAGTGTTTTGGCGCTGAGTGGCGAGCAGTACTTC. This codes for CASSVLALSGEQYF. The chain carries TRBV10-2 and TRBJ2-7; D gene uncertain. Per germline, CDR1 WSHSY and CDR2 SAAADI. The CDR3 spans 14 residues. V lost 4 bases and J lost 6, with 16 bases in between.

V gene TRBV7-7 combines with J gene TRBJ2-1; 11 bases align to TRBD2. This CDR3 has 15 residues. V shed 5 bases, J shed 4 bases, and the junction held 4 bases outside the gene matches. Germline assignment: CDR1 SSHAT and CDR2 FNYEAQ (reference sequence). The CDR3 DNA sequence: TGTGCCAGCAGCCCCACTAGCGGGAGATACAATGAGCAGTTCTTC. Its translation is CASSPTSGRYNEQFF.

This chain links TRBV7-6 with TRBJ2-1; 10 bases agree with TRBD2. V was clipped by 4 bases and J by 0 bases; unmatched bases: 6. CDR1 SGHVS and CDR2 FNYEAQ come from the germline V gene. The CDR3 spans 17 residues. CDR3 protein: CASSSPLAGGSYNEQFF. The CDR3 region has the DNA TGTGCCAGCAGCTCCCCCTTAGCGGGAGGCTCCTACAATGAGCAGTTCTTC.

The CDR3 DNA sequence: TGTGCCAGCAGTCCTAGCGGTTCCTACAATGAGCAGTTCTTC. Its protein product is CASSPSGSYNEQFF. The chain links TRBV6-5 to TRBJ2-1; the match to TRBD2 covers 7 bases. Trimming removed 5 bases from V and 1 base from J; junction bases left unmatched: 2. This CDR3 comprises 14 residues. CDR1 and CDR2 (germline): MNHEY, SVGAGI.

The chain is built from TRBV6-5 and TRBJ1-2, with TRBD1 matching 7 bases. This CDR3 spans 13 amino acids. Germline trimming cut 6 bases from V and 4 bases from J; bases unmatched to any gene: 5. Per germline, CDR1 MNHEY and CDR2 SVGAGI. CDR3 in DNA: TGTGCCAGCAGCCAACAGGGGATCTATGGCTACACCTTC. Encoded protein: CASSQQGIYGYTF.

This chain uses TRBV7-9 with TRBJ2-1; D may be TRBD1 or TRBD2 (5 bases each). Per the germline V gene, CDR1 is SEHNR and CDR2 is FQNEAQ (reference sequence). The CDR3 covers 13 residues. V lost 4 bases and J 6 bases, leaving 10 bases between the germline ends. The CDR3 DNA sequence: TGTGCCAGCAGCTCTCGGGGCGGCAATGAGCAGTTCTTC. It yields the protein CASSSRGGNEQFF.

The chain carries TRBV7-9 and TRBJ1-2; D unclear. The CDR3 covers 15 residues. V lost 5 bases and J lost 6, with 19 bases in between. Germline V gene data show CDR1 as SEHNR and CDR2 as FQNEAQ (reference sequence). CDR3 region: CASSPSKLGLDGYTF. CDR3 DNA: TGTGCCAGCAGCCCATCCAAGTTAGGCCTAGATGGCTACACCTTC.

This chain connects TRBV7-9 to TRBJ1-1, with no clear D. Per germline, CDR1 SEHNR and CDR2 FQNEAQ (reference sequence). V gave up 1 base and J gave up 1 base, with 7 bases separating them. This CDR3 has 14 residues. The CDR3, as DNA: TGTGCCAGCAGCTTAGGACCGAGGAACACTGAAGCTTTCTTT. Residues: CASSLGPRNTEAFF. The complete variable domain, with remaining parts taken from reference TRBV7-9 and TRBJ1-1, reads DTGVSQNPRHKITKRGQNVTFRCDPISEHNRLYWYRQTLGQGPEFLTYFQNEAQLEKSRLLSDRFSAERPKGSFSTLEIQRTEQGDSAMYLCASSLGPRNTEAFFGQGTRLTVV.

For the CDR3, the DNA is TGTGCCAGCAGCCACTACCGACAGGGGCCCAATGAAAAACTGTTTTTT. Its translation is CASSHYRQGPNEKLFF. J is TRBJ1-4 and V is TRBV7-9, with TRBD1 identical over 8 bases. This CDR3 has 16 amino acids. The V gene end was trimmed by 5 bases and the J gene end by 5 bases; junction bases not matched to a gene: 10. Germline CDR1 is SEHNR and CDR2 is FQNEAQ (reference sequence).

The chain uses TRBV27 and TRBJ2-3; 9 bases line up with TRBD1. The CDR3 is 15 amino acids. V gave up 3 bases and J gave up 4 bases; unmatched junction bases: 5. In germline, CDR1 is MNHEY, CDR2 SMNVEV (reference sequence). The CDR3 spells CASSLRTGVPDTQYF. The CDR3 nucleotides read TGTGCCAGCAGTTTGAGGACAGGGGTCCCAGATACGCAGTATTTT.

The chain links TRBV9 to TRBJ2-7; D is perhaps TRBD1 or TRBD2 (5 bases each). CDR1 and CDR2 from the germline V gene are SGDLS and YYNGEE. There are 15 residues in the CDR3. V lost 4 bases and J lost 1, with 15 bases in between. CDR3 residues: CASSIPGRTSYEQYF. CDR3 DNA sequence: TGTGCCAGCAGCATTCCGGGACGGACGTCCTACGAGCAGTACTTC.

V and J are TRBV2 and TRBJ1-1; a possible D gene is TRBD1 (6 bases). The CDR3 totals 13 residues. The V end was cut by 5 bases, the J end by 1 base, with 8 bases between. The germline CDR1 and CDR2 sequences are SNHLY and FYNNEI. CDR3 sequence reads: CASSTGTNTEAFF. The CDR3 nucleotides read TGTGCCAGCAGTACAGGGACGAACACTGAAGCTTTCTTT.

This sequence joins TRBV6-5 and TRBJ2-7; 8 bases map to TRBD2. V gave up 6 bases and J gave up 6 bases; unmatched junction bases: 10. This CDR3 spans 14 amino acids. Germline V lookup: CDR1 MNHEY, CDR2 SVGAGI. The CDR3 nucleotides are TGTGCCAGCAGCCTGCTCCCGGGAGGGCCCGAGCAGTACTTC. As protein: CASSLLPGGPEQYF.

The CDR3 DNA reads TGCGCCAGCAGTCCATCGGCGAACACTGAAGCTTTCTTT. It yields the protein CASSPSANTEAFF. The chain is built from TRBV10-2 and TRBJ1-1; D is undetermined. The V end lost 5 bases, the J end lost 1 base, and 8 bases lay between the germline ends. There are 13 residues in the CDR3. Germline assignment: CDR1 WSHSY and CDR2 SAAADI.

The chain carries TRBV5-4 and TRBJ1-1, with D perhaps TRBD1 (5 bases). CDR1 and CDR2 from the germline V gene are SGHNT and YYREEE (reference sequence). V was shortened by 4 bases and J by 5 bases, with 12 bases between the two germline ends. This CDR3 spans 13 amino acids. The DNA of the CDR3 is TGTGCCAGCAGCCCTAGGGACGGTACTGAAGCTTTCTTT. Translating gives CASSPRDGTEAFF.

The V gene is TRBV15, the J gene TRBJ2-7; maybe TRBD1 (5 bases). The CDR3 contains 13 residues. Germline CDR1 and CDR2: LNHNV and YYDKDF (reference sequence). Trimming cost V 0 bases and J 3 bases, with 6 bases left between them. CDR3 DNA: TGTGCCACCAGCAGAGAAGGGGACTACGAGCAGTACTTC. Encoded protein: CATSREGDYEQYF. The whole variable domain, remainder taken from reference TRBV15 and TRBJ2-7, is DAMVIQNPRYQVTQFGKPVTLSCSQTLNHNVMYWYQQKSSQAPKLLFHYYDKDFNNEADTPDNFQSRRPNTSFCFLDIRSPGLGDTAMYLCATSREGDYEQYFGPGTRLTVT.

The chain uses TRBV28 and TRBJ2-3; TRBD1 is a possible D gene (5 bases). Per germline, CDR1 MDHEN and CDR2 SYDVKM. The CDR3 consists of 16 residues. Trimming pared 6 bases from V and 6 bases from J, leaving 22 bases between. CDR3 residues: CASRLGPGPPRDTQYF. As DNA, the CDR3 is TGTGCCAGCAGACTGGGGCCAGGTCCGCCCCGTGATACGCAGTATTTT.

V usage is TRBV28 and J usage is TRBJ2-3; no reliable D call. The CDR3 is 14 amino acids. V dropped 5 bases and J dropped 4 bases, with 13 bases sitting between them. In germline, CDR1 is MDHEN, CDR2 SYDVKM. CDR3 loop: CASSVTWRSDTQYF. Written as DNA, the CDR3 is TGTGCCAGCAGTGTAACATGGCGGTCAGATACGCAGTATTTT.

The chain couples TRBV6-5 to TRBJ1-5; 11 bases map to TRBD1. This CDR3 comprises 15 residues. CDR1 and CDR2 from the germline V gene are MNHEY and SVGAGI. The V and J ends lost 6 bases and 6 bases, in that order; junction bases with no gene match: 7. CDR3 in amino acids: CASRPGQGVSQPQHF. The DNA of the CDR3 is TGTGCCAGCAGGCCGGGACAGGGGGTCTCTCAGCCCCAGCATTTT.

This chain connects TRBV5-4 to TRBJ2-5; D uncertain. The ends were cut back, 4 bases at V and 5 bases at J, with 12 bases in the middle. There are 13 residues in the CDR3. Germline CDR1 reads SGHNT; CDR2 reads YYREEE (reference sequence). The CDR3 DNA reads TGTGCCAGCAGCCCGCGTGGCCAGGAGACCCAGTACTTC. Amino acid sequence: CASSPRGQETQYF.

The chain carries TRBV27 and TRBJ1-5; D gene unclear. Deletions cut 6 bases from V and 3 bases from J, with 15 bases between. This CDR3 is 15 amino acids long. Per the germline V gene, CDR1 is MNHEY and CDR2 is SMNVEV (reference sequence). The CDR3 nucleotides are TGTGCCAGCAGCAATACACTCGGAACCAATCAGCCCCAGCATTTT. This encodes CASSNTLGTNQPQHF.